These 7 T cell receptor beta chains share one sample of origin, sequenced in a study of blood T cell repertoires in COVID-19. The protocol was immunoSEQ multiplex PCR, while the TCRdb copy is restricted to in-frame clones and leaves out a portion. The table lists approximately 100,000 clones, about 85% of them singletons. The sequencing sample was made of peripheral blood. The receptors stem from a man aged 55 to 70 with acute or convalescent COVID-19.

This clone was picked up a small number of times. V is TRBV4-2 and J is TRBJ1-6; no clear D gene. This CDR3 contains 16 residues. The germline V and J ends were trimmed by 0 bases and 0 bases, with 6 bases remaining between them. Germline CDR1 LGHNA, CDR2 YNFKEQ. The CDR3 reads CASSQESSSYNSPLHF. CDR3 DNA: TGTGCCAGCAGCCAAGAAAGTAGCTCCTATAATTCACCCCTCCACTTT.

The chain has TRBV4-3 and TRBJ1-5; D is uncertain. The CDR3 extends over 15 amino acids. Per the germline V gene, CDR1 is LGHNA and CDR2 is YSLEER. The germline V and J ends were trimmed by 0 bases and 7 bases, with 13 bases remaining between them. The CDR3 loop is CASSQDRSPRQPQHF. For the CDR3, the DNA is TGCGCCAGCAGCCAAGATCGGAGTCCCAGACAGCCCCAGCATTTT.

The chain couples TRBV6-2 or TRBV6-3 to TRBJ1-5; D not resolved. Germline V lookup: CDR1 MNHEY, CDR2 SVGEGT. CDR3 length: 14 residues. Trimming removed 4 bases from V and 6 bases from J, with 13 bases in between. CDR3 in amino acids: CASSFNGPRQPQHF. For the CDR3, the DNA is TGTGCCAGCAGTTTCAATGGGCCCCGTCAGCCCCAGCATTTT.

The chain joins TRBV30 to TRBJ1-3; D gene ambiguous. Germline V gene data show CDR1 as GTSNPN and CDR2 as SVGIG (reference sequence). The CDR3 length is 14 residues. V was pared by 2 bases and J by 4 bases, with 12 bases between. CDR3 amino acids: CAWSSANLGNTIYF. CDR3 bases: TGTGCCTGGAGTTCCGCTAATCTGGGAAACACCATATATTTT.

V usage is TRBV6-5 and J usage is TRBJ2-7; TRBD1 is a possible D gene (5 bases). CDR1 MNHEY and CDR2 SVGAGI come from the germline V gene. V was shortened by 6 bases and J by 3 bases, with 12 bases between the two germline ends. The CDR3 covers 13 residues. The CDR3, as DNA: TGTGCCAGCAGAAGCGACAGCGTCTACGAGCAGTACTTC. This codes for CASRSDSVYEQYF.

This rearrangement joins TRBV19 to TRBJ2-1; 10 bases agree with TRBD2. J gave up 8 bases and V 4 bases, and 17 bases lay outside the gene matches. This CDR3 contains 18 residues. Looked up from germline, CDR1 is LNHDA and CDR2 is SQIVND (reference sequence). The CDR3 nucleotides read TGTGCCAGTAGTAGTAAATCGGGACTAGCGTCGAGGGGTCATGAGCAGTTCTTC. Its translation is CASSSKSGLASRGHEQFF.

The V call is TRBV2, the J call TRBJ2-7; 15 bases match TRBD2. This CDR3 spans 17 amino acids. V lost 6 bases to trimming and J lost 6 bases; unmatched junction nucleotides: 12. Germline CDR1 SNHLY, CDR2 FYNNEI. The CDR3 coding sequence is TGTGCCAGCAGATGGACTAGCGGGGGGGCCCAGAGCGGCGAGCAGTACTTC. Its protein is CASRWTSGGAQSGEQYF.